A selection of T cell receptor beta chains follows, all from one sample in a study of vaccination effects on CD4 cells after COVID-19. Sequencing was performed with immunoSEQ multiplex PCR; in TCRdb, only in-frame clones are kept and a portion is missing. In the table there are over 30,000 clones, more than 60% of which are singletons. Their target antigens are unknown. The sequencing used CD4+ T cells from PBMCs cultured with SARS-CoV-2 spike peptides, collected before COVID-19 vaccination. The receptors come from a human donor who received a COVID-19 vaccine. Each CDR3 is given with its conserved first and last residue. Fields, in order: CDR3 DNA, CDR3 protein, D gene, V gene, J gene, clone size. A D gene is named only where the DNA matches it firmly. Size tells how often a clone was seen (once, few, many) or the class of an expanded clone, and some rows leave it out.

cdr3_nt: TGCGCCAGCAGCCCGACGACAGGGTCTGGAAACACCATATATTTT
cdr3_aa: CASSPTTGSGNTIYF
d_call: TRBD1
v_call: TRBV4-3
j_call: TRBJ1-3
clone_size: few

cdr3_nt: TGTGCCAGTAGTATCCCTAGTCTTGGGCGCACTGAAGCTTTCTTT
cdr3_aa: CASSIPSLGRTEAFF
d_call: NA
v_call: TRBV19
j_call: TRBJ1-1
clone_size: NA

cdr3_nt: TGTGCCATCAGTCGTACTAGCGGACAGAGCTCTGGGGCCAACGTCCTGACTTTC
cdr3_aa: CAISRTSGQSSGANVLTF
d_call: TRBD2
v_call: TRBV10-3
j_call: TRBJ2-6
clone_size: NA

cdr3_nt: TGTGCCAGCAGCGTGGGCCTTCAAGAGACCCAGTACTTC
cdr3_aa: CASSVGLQETQYF
d_call: NA
v_call: TRBV9
j_call: TRBJ2-5
clone_size: NA

cdr3_nt: TGTGCCAGCAGCCTAACTCTCGGGGCAGGAAGTCAGCCCCAGCATTTT
cdr3_aa: CASSLTLGAGSQPQHF
d_call: NA
v_call: TRBV5-6
j_call: TRBJ1-5
clone_size: few

cdr3_nt: TGTGCCAGCAGCCTCCGGGACAGGGCGCCTCGCAATCAGCCCCAGCATTTT
cdr3_aa: CASSLRDRAPRNQPQHF
d_call: TRBD1
v_call: TRBV3-1/TRBV3-2
j_call: TRBJ1-5
clone_size: once

cdr3_nt: TGTGCCAGCAGTGACCCGGGACAGCCTAACTATGGCTACACCTTC
cdr3_aa: CASSDPGQPNYGYTF
d_call: TRBD1
v_call: TRBV2
j_call: TRBJ1-2
clone_size: few

cdr3_nt: TGTGCCAGCTCTCTGAGGGTGGCAGGCGGCTACACCTTC
cdr3_aa: CASSLRVAGGYTF
d_call: NA
v_call: TRBV18
j_call: TRBJ1-2
clone_size: NA

cdr3_nt: TGTGCCACCAGTGACCGAACAGGGGGCAGGGAGACCCAGTACTTC
cdr3_aa: CATSDRTGGRETQYF
d_call: TRBD1
v_call: TRBV24-1
j_call: TRBJ2-5
clone_size: NA

cdr3_nt: TGTGCCAGCAGCTCAGTACTGGGACAGGGCTACGAGCAGTACTTC
cdr3_aa: CASSSVLGQGYEQYF
d_call: TRBD1
v_call: TRBV11-2
j_call: TRBJ2-7
clone_size: few

cdr3_nt: TGCGCCAGCAGCAGGGACCTGGATACGCAGTATTTT
cdr3_aa: CASSRDLDTQYF
d_call: NA
v_call: TRBV5-1
j_call: TRBJ2-3
clone_size: NA

cdr3_nt: TGTGCCAGCAGCTTGGGGACAGGGGGCTCCTATGGCTACACCTTC
cdr3_aa: CASSLGTGGSYGYTF
d_call: TRBD1
v_call: TRBV7-9
j_call: TRBJ1-2
clone_size: NA

cdr3_nt: TGTGCCAGCAGCTCCCTGAACTCTGGAAACACCATATATTTT
cdr3_aa: CASSSLNSGNTIYF
d_call: NA
v_call: TRBV27
j_call: TRBJ1-3
clone_size: NA

cdr3_nt: TGTGCCAGCAGGGTCTACAATGAGCAGTTCTTC
cdr3_aa: CASRVYNEQFF
d_call: NA
v_call: TRBV25-1
j_call: TRBJ2-1
clone_size: NA

cdr3_nt: TGTGCCAGCACCCCAGTGGGGGGTGAAAAACTGTTTTTT
cdr3_aa: CASTPVGGEKLFF
d_call: NA
v_call: TRBV7-9
j_call: TRBJ1-4
clone_size: NA

cdr3_nt: TGCGCCAGCAGCTTGAGGGGGGAAAACAGCCAGCCCCAGCATTTT
cdr3_aa: CASSLRGENSQPQHF
d_call: NA
v_call: TRBV5-1
j_call: TRBJ1-5
clone_size: few

cdr3_nt: TGTGCCAGCAGTACAGGGGGTTTCTACGAGCAGTACTTC
cdr3_aa: CASSTGGFYEQYF
d_call: TRBD1
v_call: TRBV12-3/TRBV12-4
j_call: TRBJ2-7
clone_size: NA

cdr3_nt: TGTGCCACCAGTTATGGGGGTGGAGAGACCCAGTACTTC
cdr3_aa: CATSYGGGETQYF
d_call: NA
v_call: TRBV24-1
j_call: TRBJ2-5
clone_size: NA

cdr3_nt: TGTGCCAGCAGCCCCGGGCCCGATCAGCCCCAGCATTTT
cdr3_aa: CASSPGPDQPQHF
d_call: NA
v_call: TRBV7-8
j_call: TRBJ1-5
clone_size: few

cdr3_nt: TGTGCCAGCAGGGGGAACAATGAGCAGTTCTTC
cdr3_aa: CASRGNNEQFF
d_call: NA
v_call: TRBV25-1
j_call: TRBJ2-1
clone_size: NA

cdr3_nt: TGTGCCAGCAAAGAGAACACTGAAGCTTTCTTT
cdr3_aa: CASKENTEAFF
d_call: NA
v_call: TRBV2
j_call: TRBJ1-1
clone_size: NA

cdr3_nt: TGTGCCAGCAGCCGCCCTACTCAGGCCTATGAAGCTTTCTTT
cdr3_aa: CASSRPTQAYEAFF
d_call: NA
v_call: TRBV5-8
j_call: TRBJ1-1
clone_size: NA

cdr3_nt: TGTGCCAGCAATGACAGGGCCGGTCAGCCCCAGCATTTT
cdr3_aa: CASNDRAGQPQHF
d_call: TRBD1
v_call: TRBV6-6
j_call: TRBJ1-5
clone_size: NA

cdr3_nt: TGTGCCAGTAGTAGGACCGGGACAGGGGTATCCTATGGCTACACCTTC
cdr3_aa: CASSRTGTGVSYGYTF
d_call: TRBD1
v_call: TRBV19
j_call: TRBJ1-2
clone_size: NA

cdr3_nt: TGTGCCAGCAGCTTAGGTGGGGACGCTGGGGCCAACGTCCTGACTTTC
cdr3_aa: CASSLGGDAGANVLTF
d_call: NA
v_call: TRBV5-4
j_call: TRBJ2-6
clone_size: few

cdr3_nt: TGTGCCAGCAGTTTGACCGCGGGGAACACTGAAGCTTTCTTT
cdr3_aa: CASSLTAGNTEAFF
d_call: NA
v_call: TRBV7-2
j_call: TRBJ1-1
clone_size: NA

cdr3_nt: TGTGCCAGCAGTTTATCTAACGGGGGTGTAGGTGGCTACACCTTC
cdr3_aa: CASSLSNGGVGGYTF
d_call: NA
v_call: TRBV27
j_call: TRBJ1-2
clone_size: few

cdr3_nt: TGTGCCAGCAGTTTATATGGGCGGGTGTACTTC
cdr3_aa: CASSLYGRVYF
d_call: NA
v_call: TRBV12-3/TRBV12-4
j_call: TRBJ2-7
clone_size: NA

cdr3_nt: TGTGCCACCAGCACAGACCTCGGACTAGCGGGAGAGACCCAGTACTTC
cdr3_aa: CATSTDLGLAGETQYF
d_call: TRBD2
v_call: TRBV15
j_call: TRBJ2-5
clone_size: NA

cdr3_nt: TGTGCCATCAGTGAGTCAGGCAGGGGGAACTATGGCTACACCTTC
cdr3_aa: CAISESGRGNYGYTF
d_call: TRBD1
v_call: TRBV10-3
j_call: TRBJ1-2
clone_size: NA

cdr3_nt: TGTGCCAGCAGTTGGCGACTAGCGGGAGTCGGCGAGCAGTACTTC
cdr3_aa: CASSWRLAGVGEQYF
d_call: TRBD2
v_call: TRBV28
j_call: TRBJ2-7
clone_size: NA

cdr3_nt: TGTGCCAGCACCGCGGCGTCTCGCACAGATACGCAGTATTTT
cdr3_aa: CASTAASRTDTQYF
d_call: NA
v_call: TRBV2
j_call: TRBJ2-3
clone_size: once

cdr3_nt: TGTGCCATCACCGACAGGGGAGCTGGAAACACCATATATTTT
cdr3_aa: CAITDRGAGNTIYF
d_call: TRBD1
v_call: TRBV10-3
j_call: TRBJ1-3
clone_size: NA

cdr3_nt: TGTGCCAGCAGCGTAGCGGCCCCAGATACGCAGTATTTT
cdr3_aa: CASSVAAPDTQYF
d_call: NA
v_call: TRBV9
j_call: TRBJ2-3
clone_size: NA

cdr3_nt: TGTGCCACCAGTGCCTTCACTAGCGGGAGGTTTAATGAGCAGTTCTTC
cdr3_aa: CATSAFTSGRFNEQFF
d_call: TRBD2
v_call: TRBV24-1
j_call: TRBJ2-1
clone_size: NA

cdr3_nt: TGTGCCAGCAGCGGAACGAGACCGAACACTGAAGCTTTCTTT
cdr3_aa: CASSGTRPNTEAFF
d_call: NA
v_call: TRBV9
j_call: TRBJ1-1
clone_size: NA

cdr3_nt: TGTGCCAGCGCACAGGACTCCTCCTACAATGAGCAGTTCTTC
cdr3_aa: CASAQDSSYNEQFF
d_call: NA
v_call: TRBV6-4
j_call: TRBJ2-1
clone_size: NA

cdr3_nt: TGCGCCAGCAGCCAAGATCCCAGTTCCACTAACTATGGCTACACCTTC
cdr3_aa: CASSQDPSSTNYGYTF
d_call: NA
v_call: TRBV4-3
j_call: TRBJ1-2
clone_size: NA

cdr3_nt: TGTGCCAGCAGCCCCATCCTCTCCTACAATGAGCAGTTCTTC
cdr3_aa: CASSPILSYNEQFF
d_call: NA
v_call: TRBV6-2/TRBV6-3
j_call: TRBJ2-1
clone_size: NA

cdr3_nt: TGTGCCAGCAGAGAGGGGGGCCAGCCCGCACCCTTAATACCCTATGGCTACACCTTC
cdr3_aa: CASREGGQPAPLIPYGYTF
d_call: NA
v_call: TRBV21-1
j_call: TRBJ1-2
clone_size: few

cdr3_nt: TGTGCCAGCAGGGTAACCAGCTATAATTCACCCCTCCACTTT
cdr3_aa: CASRVTSYNSPLHF
d_call: NA
v_call: TRBV27
j_call: TRBJ1-6
clone_size: NA

cdr3_nt: TGTGCCAGCAGCCCCGACAGGGGACGGACTGAAGCTTTCTTT
cdr3_aa: CASSPDRGRTEAFF
d_call: TRBD1
v_call: TRBV4-2
j_call: TRBJ1-1
clone_size: NA

cdr3_nt: TGTGCCATCAACAACCTGGGCACCGGGGAGCTGTTTTTT
cdr3_aa: CAINNLGTGELFF
d_call: NA
v_call: TRBV10-3
j_call: TRBJ2-2
clone_size: NA

cdr3_nt: TGTGCCAGCAGTCCGGGACTAGCGATGAGGGCCCAGTTCTTC
cdr3_aa: CASSPGLAMRAQFF
d_call: TRBD2
v_call: TRBV6-5
j_call: TRBJ2-1
clone_size: NA

cdr3_nt: TGTGCCAGCAGTTACTCTTACAGGGAGGGGTATGGCTACACCTTC
cdr3_aa: CASSYSYREGYGYTF
d_call: NA
v_call: TRBV6-5
j_call: TRBJ1-2
clone_size: NA

cdr3_nt: TGTGCCAGCAGTAGAGAGTTGCAGGATACGCAGTATTTT
cdr3_aa: CASSRELQDTQYF
d_call: NA
v_call: TRBV12-3/TRBV12-4
j_call: TRBJ2-3
clone_size: once

cdr3_nt: TGCGCCAGCAGCTTGCCCAGCCTTAATGAAAAACTGTTTTTT
cdr3_aa: CASSLPSLNEKLFF
d_call: NA
v_call: TRBV5-1
j_call: TRBJ1-4
clone_size: NA

cdr3_nt: TGTGCCAGCAGCTTAGGTTACAGCGACACCGGGGAGCTGTTTTTT
cdr3_aa: CASSLGYSDTGELFF
d_call: NA
v_call: TRBV11-3
j_call: TRBJ2-2
clone_size: NA

cdr3_nt: TGCGCCAGCAGCTTGGAGGGCCGAAGCTCCTACAATGAGCAGTTCTTC
cdr3_aa: CASSLEGRSSYNEQFF
d_call: NA
v_call: TRBV5-1
j_call: TRBJ2-1
clone_size: NA

cdr3_nt: TGCGCCAGCAGCGATAACAGGAGCAATCAGCCCCAGCATTTT
cdr3_aa: CASSDNRSNQPQHF
d_call: NA
v_call: TRBV10-2
j_call: TRBJ1-5
clone_size: medium-sized

cdr3_nt: TGTGCCAGCAGCTTAGGGGATTCACCCCTCCACTTT
cdr3_aa: CASSLGDSPLHF
d_call: NA
v_call: TRBV7-9
j_call: TRBJ1-6
clone_size: few